The sequence of this TCR beta chain was determined in a study of human T cells and chemical hapten exposure. General study points: DPC sensitization did not alter TCRs above 1 in 1000 frequency.

TCRdb reprocessed the RACE reads via MiXCR and lists one record per CDR3 protein. The sample has approximately 160,000 distinct CDR3 sequences, 28% seen once. This clonotype was seen more than once but under ten times. Its matching antigen is unknown. CDR3 size: 12 residues. Trimming left V 7 bases short and J 12 bases short, with 16 bases between. CDR1 is SQVTM and CDR2 is ANQGSEA in the germline V gene. Time point specified: patch test 3, about 24 weeks after DPC sensitization. The treatment is: therapeutic diphenylcyclopropenone sensitization with weekly scalp DPC. The chain joins TRBV29-1 to TRBJ1-6, with D possibly matching TRBD1 (5 bases). This specimen was whole blood, taken in connection with sensitization to the hapten diphenylcyclopropenone (DPC). The TCR was taken from a young woman with alopecia areata. Some clones in this sample may be carry-over from other donors' samples. Here the CDR3 reads CSGGRQPQPLHF. The CDR3 DNA is TGCAGCGGGGGCCGACAGCCTCAACCCCTCCACTTT.